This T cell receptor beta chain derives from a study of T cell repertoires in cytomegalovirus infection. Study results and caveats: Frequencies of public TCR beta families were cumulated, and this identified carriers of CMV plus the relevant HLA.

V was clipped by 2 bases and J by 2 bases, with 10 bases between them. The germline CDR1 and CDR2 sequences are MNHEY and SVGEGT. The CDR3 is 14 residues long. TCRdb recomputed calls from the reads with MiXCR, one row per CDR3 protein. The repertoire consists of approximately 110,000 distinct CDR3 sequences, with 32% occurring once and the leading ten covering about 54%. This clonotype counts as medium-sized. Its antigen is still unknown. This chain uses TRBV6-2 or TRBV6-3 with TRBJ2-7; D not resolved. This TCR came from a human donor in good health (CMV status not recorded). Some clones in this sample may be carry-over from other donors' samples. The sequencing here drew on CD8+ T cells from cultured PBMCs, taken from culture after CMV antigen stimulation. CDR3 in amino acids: CASSYGTAAYEQYF. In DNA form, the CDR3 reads TGTGCCAGCAGTTACGGAACCGCAGCCTACGAGCAGTACTTC.